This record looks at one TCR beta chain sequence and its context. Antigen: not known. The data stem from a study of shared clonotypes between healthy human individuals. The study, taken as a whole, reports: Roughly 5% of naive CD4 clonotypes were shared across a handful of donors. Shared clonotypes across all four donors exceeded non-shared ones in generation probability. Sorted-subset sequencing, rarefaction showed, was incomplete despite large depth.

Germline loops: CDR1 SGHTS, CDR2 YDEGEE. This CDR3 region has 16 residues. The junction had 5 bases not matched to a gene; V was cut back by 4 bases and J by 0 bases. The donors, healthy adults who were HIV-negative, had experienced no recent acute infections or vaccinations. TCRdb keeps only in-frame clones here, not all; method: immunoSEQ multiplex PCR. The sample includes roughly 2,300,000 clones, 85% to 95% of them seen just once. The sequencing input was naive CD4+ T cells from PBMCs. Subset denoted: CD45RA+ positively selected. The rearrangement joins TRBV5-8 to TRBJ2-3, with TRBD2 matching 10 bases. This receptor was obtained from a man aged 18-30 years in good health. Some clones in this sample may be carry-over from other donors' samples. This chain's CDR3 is CASSPGLAESTDTQYF. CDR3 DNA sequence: TGTGCCAGCAGCCCCGGACTAGCGGAGAGCACAGATACGCAGTATTTT.